The 21 T cell receptor beta chains below come from one sample, sequenced in a study of OX40 agonist ivuxolimab in advanced cancers. Clones were sequenced by immunoSEQ multiplex PCR, and TCRdb holds only the in-frame ones, with some missing. The sample includes about 54,000 clones, 75% to 95% of them seen just once. Source: CD4+ or CD8+ T cells sorted from blood, taken in a trial of the OX40 agonist ivuxolimab. The receptors stem from an adult with an advanced solid tumor such as melanoma, head and neck, liver or kidney cancer.

The genes are TRBV27 and TRBJ2-1; D is unclear. CDR1 and CDR2 from the germline V gene are MNHEY and SMNVEV (reference sequence). This CDR3 is built from 14 residues. Trimming took 0 bases from V and 12 from J, leaving 15 bases between them. The CDR3: CASSLSVQLGRQFF. The CDR3 DNA reads TGTGCCAGCAGTTTATCGGTCCAGCTAGGGCGGCAGTTCTTC.

The V and J genes are TRBV7-9 and TRBJ1-5; D gene ambiguous. Looked up from germline, CDR1 is SEHNR and CDR2 is FQNEAQ (reference sequence). Trimming took 2 bases from V and 7 from J, leaving 12 bases between them. The CDR3 sequence is 14 residues long. This CDR3 reads CASSLTGTGQPQHF. In nucleotides, the CDR3 is TGTGCCAGCAGCTTAACGGGAACCGGCCAGCCCCAGCATTTT.

The table lists this clone with a count of one. The CDR3 protein is CAISESGPGLAGSETQYF. The CDR3 DNA reads TGTGCCATCAGTGAGTCGGGGCCGGGACTAGCGGGATCAGAGACCCAGTACTTC. V and J are TRBV10-3 and TRBJ2-5; 13 nucleotides align to TRBD2. Unmatched junction bases numbered 8, after V lost 0 bases and J lost 4 bases. Germline CDR1 ENHRY, CDR2 SYGVKD. The CDR3 covers 18 residues.

There are many counts of this clone. This chain connects TRBV19 to TRBJ2-7; the match to TRBD2 covers 10 bases. V gave up 7 bases and J gave up 4 bases; unmatched junction bases: 1. The germline CDR1 and CDR2 sequences are LNHDA and SQIVND (reference sequence). This CDR3 contains 12 residues. CDR3 amino acids: CASTSGSYEQYF. The CDR3 DNA is TGTGCCAGTACTAGCGGGAGTTACGAGCAGTACTTC.

This chain links TRBV7-8 with TRBJ1-1; 9 bases match TRBD1. The CDR3 is made up of 15 amino acids. J was trimmed by 7 bases and V by 1 base; bases with no gene match: 7. Germline V gene data show CDR1 as SGHVS and CDR2 as FQNEAQ. The CDR3 nucleotides are TGTGCCAGCAGCTTAGTAGGACAGGGGTTCGTTGAAGCTTTCTTT. This encodes CASSLVGQGFVEAFF.

This clone was seen just once. J is TRBJ2-4 and V is TRBV5-6, with D possibly matching TRBD1 (5 bases). The CDR3 loop spans 15 amino acids. Germline V gene lookup returns CDR1 SGHDT and CDR2 YYEEEE. Trimming shortened V by 4 bases and J by 16 bases, and 27 bases separated the two germline ends. As DNA, the CDR3 is TGTGCCAGCAGCCAGAGCAAGACAGCCGGAACGATCGTATACTTC. It translates to CASSQSKTAGTIVYF.

This clone occurred once. The rearrangement joins TRBV27 to TRBJ1-1, with a weak D call TRBD1 (6 bases). Germline V CDR1 and CDR2: MNHEY, SMNVEV (reference sequence). CDR3 size: 14 residues. V was pared by 5 bases and J by 4 bases, with 14 bases between. The CDR3 DNA sequence: TGTGCCAGCAGTCCGACAGGAGGTGGCACTGAAGCTTTCTTT. Its protein is CASSPTGGGTEAFF.

This clone was seen once. The chain links TRBV5-1 to TRBJ1-1; no definite D call. CDR1 and CDR2 (germline): SGHRS, YFSETQ. This CDR3 contains 14 residues. Trimming stripped 4 bases from V and 3 bases from J, with 13 bases between. The CDR3 region has the DNA TGCGCCAGCAGCCCCGGGATCGGTTACACTGAAGCTTTCTTT. It translates to CASSPGIGYTEAFF.

This clone has just a few counts. The rearrangement uses TRBV25-1 and TRBJ2-2; 8 bases align to TRBD1. Germline V gives CDR1 MGHDK, CDR2 SYGVNS. The CDR3 consists of 15 residues. The junction had 4 bases not matched to a gene; V was cut back by 4 bases and J by 3 bases. The CDR3, as DNA: TGTGCCAGCAGTGTGACAGGGGACGACACCGGGGAGCTGTTTTTT. This gives the protein CASSVTGDDTGELFF.

This rearrangement joins TRBV27 to TRBJ2-7; D is tentatively TRBD1 or TRBD2 (7 bases each). Deletions cut 11 bases from V and 4 bases from J, with 15 bases between. Germline CDR1 MNHEY, CDR2 SMNVEV (reference sequence). The CDR3 has 12 amino acids. CDR3 in DNA: TGTGCCTCAGGGGGGGTGGGGTACGAGCAGTACTTC. Residues: CASGGVGYEQYF.

The V gene is TRBV11-1, the J gene TRBJ1-3; the D is unclear. V gave up 1 base and J gave up 1 base, with 8 bases separating them. The CDR3 extends over 15 amino acids. Per germline, CDR1 SGHAT and CDR2 FQDESV (reference sequence). CDR3 sequence: CASSLDRPSGNTIYF. The CDR3 region has the DNA TGTGCCAGCAGCTTAGACAGACCTTCTGGAAACACCATATATTTT.

The CDR3 nucleotides read TGTGCCAGCAGCTTGGCCATAATGGGTGATGAGCAGTTCTTC. Translated: CASSLAIMGDEQFF. The gene calls are TRBV5-4 and TRBJ2-1; D not resolved. Germline values: CDR1 SGHNT, CDR2 YYREEE (reference sequence). Deletions cut 0 bases from V and 8 bases from J, with 12 bases between. The CDR3 is 14 residues long. The whole variable domain, filled in from reference TRBV5-4 and TRBJ2-1, reads ETGVTQSPTHLIKTRGQQVTLRCSSQSGHNTVSWYQQALGQGPQFIFQYYREEENGRGNFPPRFSGLQFPNYSSELNVNALELDDSALYLCASSLAIMGDEQFFGPGTRLTVL.

V is TRBV4-1 and J is TRBJ1-5, with 10 bases aligning to TRBD1. V shed 4 bases and J 2 bases; nucleotides not matched to a gene: 8. The CDR3 totals 17 residues. Germline assignment: CDR1 MGHRA and CDR2 YSYEKL. The CDR3 sequence: CASSPDRGTVGNQPQHF. Written as DNA, the CDR3 is TGCGCCAGCAGCCCGGACAGGGGGACAGTCGGCAATCAGCCCCAGCATTTT.

The chain uses TRBV7-2 and TRBJ1-1; 7 bases align to TRBD1. The CDR3 has 14 amino acids. Germline V gene data show CDR1 as SGHTA and CDR2 as FQGNSA. The junction had 8 bases not matched to a gene; V was cut back by 6 bases and J by 4 bases. CDR3 residues: CASRPQGDATEAFF. The CDR3 DNA reads TGTGCCAGCAGGCCTCAGGGGGATGCCACTGAAGCTTTCTTT.

This clone has more than one count but fewer than ten. This rearrangement joins TRBV7-9 to TRBJ1-5; a possible D gene is TRBD1 (6 bases). The germline gives CDR1 SEHNR, CDR2 FQNEAQ (reference sequence). The CDR3 is 16 amino acids. Trimming pared 3 bases from V and 0 bases from J, leaving 12 bases between. The CDR3 DNA follows: TGTGCCAGCAGCTTGGGGGGGCCCGATAGCAATCAGCCCCAGCATTTT. This gives the protein CASSLGGPDSNQPQHF. The variable domain in full, completed from reference TRBV7-9 and TRBJ1-5, reads DTGVSQNPRHKITKRGQNVTFRCDPISEHNRLYWYRQTLGQGPEFLTYFQNEAQLEKSRLLSDRFSAERPKGSFSTLEIQRTEQGDSAMYLCASSLGGPDSNQPQHFGDGTRLSIL.

The CDR3 DNA reads as TGCGCCAGCAGCCAAAAGGGAGCTAGCGGGCACTCAGAGACCCAGTACTTC. It yields the protein CASSQKGASGHSETQYF. This chain connects TRBV4-1 to TRBJ2-5; 8 bases agree with TRBD2. The germline V gene encodes CDR1 MGHRA and CDR2 YSYEKL. The CDR3 extends over 17 amino acids. J gave up 4 bases and V 2 bases, and 12 bases lay outside the gene matches.

This clone was observed a single time. CDR3 bases: TGTGCCAGCAGTTACCTTGCGGGTCAGGGTCTTAGCACAGATACGCAGTATTTT. It is translated as CASSYLAGQGLSTDTQYF. V usage is TRBV27 and J usage is TRBJ2-3; the D gene could be TRBD1 or TRBD2 (5 bases each). CDR3 length: 18 amino acids. Germline V gene sequence: CDR1 MNHEY, CDR2 SMNVEV (reference sequence). V gave up 4 bases and J gave up 0 bases, with 20 bases separating them.

V usage is TRBV19 and J usage is TRBJ2-1; D not resolved. Germline V CDR1 and CDR2: LNHDA, SQIVND (reference sequence). The CDR3 contains 16 residues. V lost 1 base and J lost 7, with 17 bases in between. The CDR3 nucleotides are TGTGCCAGTAGTATAGGGCCCTTAGAAGGGCGGAATGAGCAGTTCTTC. Translating it yields CASSIGPLEGRNEQFF.

V and J are TRBV6-1 and TRBJ2-3; D is unclear. Germline V gene sequence: CDR1 MNHNS, CDR2 SASEGT. The CDR3 spans 13 residues. V was cut by 2 bases and J by 4 bases, with 7 bases left in between. The CDR3 nucleotides read TGTGCCAGCAGTGAACCCGTACCAGATACGCAGTATTTT. Protein product: CASSEPVPDTQYF.

The V gene is TRBV19, the J gene TRBJ1-5; tentatively, D is TRBD1 (5 bases). Looked up from germline, CDR1 is LNHDA and CDR2 is SQIVND (reference sequence). The ends were cut back, 3 bases at V and 4 bases at J, with 13 bases in the middle. CDR3 length: 15 amino acids. The CDR3 loop is CASSIYPQGNQPQHF. CDR3 in DNA: TGTGCCAGTAGTATTTATCCGCAGGGAAATCAGCCCCAGCATTTT.

The gene calls are TRBV4-3 and TRBJ2-7, with D perhaps TRBD2 (5 bases). The CDR3 is made up of 18 amino acids. Trimming took off 0 bases at V and 1 base at J, with 19 bases between the two ends. The germline V gene encodes CDR1 LGHNA and CDR2 YSLEER. The CDR3 DNA reads TGCGCCAGCAGCCAAGATCTGGGCGGGCGTACGATATCCTACGAGCAGTACTTC. This encodes CASSQDLGGRTISYEQYF.